A selection of T cell receptor beta chains follows, all from one sample in a study of blood T cells in healthy people across ages. In TCRdb, the 5' RACE reads were re-called with MiXCR into one record per CDR3 protein. The repertoire has about 1,500,000 distinct CDR3 sequences, around two fifths of them found once; the top ten carry 7.9%. Material for sequencing was blood. The receptors derive from a woman under 30 in good health. The CDR3 runs from the conserved cysteine through the conserved F or W. D genes are given only for firm matches. Part of the rows lack a size; the others show once, few, many or a class for expanded clones.

>TRBV20-1|NA|NA|TRBJ1-1
CSAERPDLWDTEAFF
TGCAGTGCGGAAAGGCCAGACCTTTGGGACACTGAAGCTTTCTTT
>TRBV20-1|few|NA|TRBJ2-2
CSASPGAGELFF
TGCAGTGCTAGCCCCGGGGCCGGGGAGCTGTTTTTT
>TRBV9|few|NA|TRBJ1-1
CASSVFPEAFF
TGTGCCAGCAGCGTATTTCCTGAAGCTTTCTTT
>TRBV4-2|NA|TRBD1|TRBJ2-6
CASSQEGQGAYYSGANVLTF
TGTGCCAGCAGCCAAGAAGGACAGGGGGCTTATTACTCTGGGGCCAACGTCCTGACTTTC
>TRBV10-3|few|NA|TRBJ1-1
CAISESAPRGPTEAFF
TGTGCCATCAGTGAGTCGGCCCCCCGGGGGCCCACTGAAGCTTTCTTT
>TRBV4-1|few|TRBD2|TRBJ2-3
CASSQVRGSVPDTQYF
TGCGCCAGCAGCCAAGTTCGCGGGAGTGTCCCAGATACGCAGTATTTT
>TRBV6-2/TRBV6-3|NA|TRBD1|TRBJ1-5
CASSWGQGSGQPQHF
TGTGCCAGCAGTTGGGGACAGGGGTCCGGGCAGCCCCAGCATTTT
>TRBV9|few|TRBD1|TRBJ2-7
CATPAGTGPYEQYF
TGTGCCACTCCCGCCGGGACAGGGCCCTACGAGCAGTACTTC
>TRBV6-5|NA|TRBD2|TRBJ2-3
CASKASGSDTQYF
TGTGCCAGCAAAGCTAGCGGGAGTGATACGCAGTATTTT
>TRBV10-3|NA|NA|TRBJ2-1
CAISAAVAYNEQFF
TGTGCCATCAGCGCCGCGGTTGCCTACAATGAGCAGTTCTTC